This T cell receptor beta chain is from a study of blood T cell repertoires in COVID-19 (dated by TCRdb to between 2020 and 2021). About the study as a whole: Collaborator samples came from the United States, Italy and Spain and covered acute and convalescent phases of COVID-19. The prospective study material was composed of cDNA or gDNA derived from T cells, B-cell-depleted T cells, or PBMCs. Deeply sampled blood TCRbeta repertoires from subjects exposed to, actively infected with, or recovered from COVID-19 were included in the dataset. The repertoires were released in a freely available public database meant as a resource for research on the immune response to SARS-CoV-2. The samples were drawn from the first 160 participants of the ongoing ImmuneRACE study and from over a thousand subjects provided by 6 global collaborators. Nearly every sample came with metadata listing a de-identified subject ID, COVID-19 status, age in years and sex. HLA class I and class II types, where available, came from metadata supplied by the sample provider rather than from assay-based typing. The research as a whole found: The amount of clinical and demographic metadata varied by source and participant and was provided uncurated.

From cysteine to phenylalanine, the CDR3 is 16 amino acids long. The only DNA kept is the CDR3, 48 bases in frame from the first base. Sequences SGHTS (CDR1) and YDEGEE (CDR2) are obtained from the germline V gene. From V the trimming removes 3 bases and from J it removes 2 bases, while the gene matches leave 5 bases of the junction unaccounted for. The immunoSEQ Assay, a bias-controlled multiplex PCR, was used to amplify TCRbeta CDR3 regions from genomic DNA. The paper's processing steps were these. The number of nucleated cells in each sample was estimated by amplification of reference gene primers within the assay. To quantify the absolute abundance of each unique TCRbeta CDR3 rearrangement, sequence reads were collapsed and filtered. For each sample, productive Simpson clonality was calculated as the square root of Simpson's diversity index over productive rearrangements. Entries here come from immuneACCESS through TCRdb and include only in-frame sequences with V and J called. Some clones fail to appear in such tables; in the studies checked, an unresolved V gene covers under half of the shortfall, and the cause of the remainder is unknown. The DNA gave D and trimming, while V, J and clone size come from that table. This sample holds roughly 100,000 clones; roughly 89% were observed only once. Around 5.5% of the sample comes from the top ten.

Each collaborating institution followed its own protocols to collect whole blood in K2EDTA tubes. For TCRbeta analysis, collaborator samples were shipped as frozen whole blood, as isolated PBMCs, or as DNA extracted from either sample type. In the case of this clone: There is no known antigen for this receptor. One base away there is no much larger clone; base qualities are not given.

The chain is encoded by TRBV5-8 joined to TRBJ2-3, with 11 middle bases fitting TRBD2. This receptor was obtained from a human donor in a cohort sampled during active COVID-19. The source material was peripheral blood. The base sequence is TGTGCCAGCAGCTACGGGACTAGCGGCGTCACAGATACGCAGTATTTT. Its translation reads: CASSYGTSGVTDTQYF. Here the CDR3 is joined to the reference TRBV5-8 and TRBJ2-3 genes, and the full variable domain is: EAGVTQSPTHLIKTRGQQATLRCSPISGHTSVYWYQQALGLGLQFLLWYDEGEERNRGNFPPRFSGRQFPNYSSELNVNALELEDSALYLCASSYGTSGVTDTQYFGPGTRLTVL.